The clone carrying this T cell receptor beta chain showed up just a few times. Its matching antigen is unknown. Profiled with immunoSEQ multiplex PCR; TCRdb holds only in-frame clones, not every one. The sample contains more than 85,000 clones, around 90% of which appear only once. The CDR3 totals 17 residues. Germline CDR1 reads SEHNR; CDR2 reads FQNEAQ (reference sequence). The germline V and J ends were trimmed by 1 base and 2 bases, with 16 bases remaining between them. This entry belongs to a study of T cell responses to AZD1222 COVID-19 vaccine. The study, taken as a whole, reports: After the peak T cell response, and only then, were repertoires sampled. Only a handful of people who got AZD1222 tested seropositive at baseline. White British donors predominated, females outnumbered males, and clonal diversity was possibly underestimated.

Timing groups of about 4 and about 12 weeks for second doses were pooled. This clonotype was sampled from an adult who received the AZD1222 COVID-19 vaccine. The chain recombines TRBV7-9 with TRBJ2-3; D remains unclear. Source: peripheral blood, taken 28 days after the second AZD1222 dose. Here the CDR3 DNA reads TGTGCCAGCAGCTTAGGTTCGCCAGCTTTTAACACAGATACGCAGTATTTT. It yields the protein CASSLGSPAFNTDTQYF.